A selection of T cell receptor beta chains follows, all from one sample in a study of T cell responses to AZD1222 COVID-19 vaccine. Clones were sequenced by immunoSEQ multiplex PCR, and TCRdb holds only the in-frame ones, with some missing. This table holds tens of thousands of clones, about 92% found once. The source material was peripheral blood, sampled 28 days after the second AZD1222 dose. The receptors shown here come from an adult who received the AZD1222 COVID-19 vaccine. CDR3s include the opening cysteine and the closing phenylalanine or tryptophan. Clone size appears in some rows only: once, few, many, or a class for an expanded clone.

>TRBV7-8|-|16|TRBJ2-2
CASSLSRAANTGELFF
>TRBV5-5|-|15|TRBJ1-1
CASSSWDRDSPEAFF
>TRBV5-4|-|15|TRBJ2-5
CASRLGTGDQETQYF
>TRBV14|-|23|TRBJ1-5
CASSQCTDRFSTLGNYSNQPQHF
>TRBV4-1|-|16|TRBJ1-6
CASSQDKTGNNSPLHF
>TRBV5-6|-|12|TRBJ2-3
CASSLESPTQYF
>TRBV19|-|14|TRBJ1-5
CASRKEVSNQPQHF
>TRBV9|-|15|TRBJ1-6
CASSERVSGGSPLHF
>TRBV28|few|15|TRBJ1-2
CASSAGGQTRGGYTF
>TRBV7-9|-|13|TRBJ2-1
CASSPAVRDSGLF
>TRBV9|-|15|TRBJ2-3
CASSVEGDWADTQYF
>TRBV19|few|13|TRBJ1-1
CASSPQGNTEAFF
>TRBV15|once|14|TRBJ2-4
CATSRGGAPDIQYF
>TRBV6-6|-|20|TRBJ1-6
CASSQIPGQSISSYNSPLHF
>TRBV18|-|14|TRBJ1-1
CASSPQGGFTEAFF
>TRBV30|once|16|TRBJ1-2
CAWSINYRDSSYGYTF